These 5 T cell receptor beta chains share one sample of origin, sequenced in a study of CDR3 diversity in severe acne. MiXCR was run by TCRdb on the PCR reads, yielding one entry per CDR3 protein. The sample lists more than 85,000 distinct CDR3 sequences, 45% to 55% occurring once. The sequencing sample was made of blood. The receptors were gathered from a male donor in good health, serving as a control.

This clonotype was found many times. The genes are TRBV5-4 and TRBJ2-1; perhaps D is TRBD1 or TRBD2 (6 bases each). Trimming shortened V by 7 bases and J by 7 bases, and 12 bases separated the two germline ends. Germline CDR1 reads SGHNT; CDR2 reads YYREEE (reference sequence). CDR3 length: 12 residues. The CDR3 bases are TGTGCCAGCGTTGGAGGGGGGAATGAGCAGTTCTTC. Its translation: CASVGGGNEQFF.

The chain couples TRBV7-3 to TRBJ1-1; 9 bases are shared with TRBD1. Germline lookup yields CDR1 SGHTA and CDR2 FQGTGA. This CDR3 region has 12 residues. V was pared by 4 bases and J by 11 bases, with 5 bases of the junction left unmatched. The CDR3, as DNA: TGTGCCAGCAGCTGGACAGGGGCGACGGCTTTCTTT. Its protein product is CASSWTGATAFF.

The rearrangement links TRBV2 to TRBJ1-2, with 7 bases that match TRBD1. The CDR3 covers 14 residues. Germline lookup yields CDR1 SNHLY and CDR2 FYNNEI. Germline trimming cut 5 bases from V and 2 bases from J; bases unmatched to any gene: 5. CDR3 sequence: CASSNRGPNYGYTF. The CDR3 DNA follows: TGTGCCAGCAGTAACAGGGGTCCGAACTATGGCTACACCTTC.

This clonotype has a count of ten or more. The V call is TRBV29-1, the J call TRBJ1-1; D is uncertain. V lost 3 bases and J lost 0, with 8 bases in between. CDR3 length: 13 amino acids. Germline loops: CDR1 SQVTM, CDR2 ANQGSEA. This chain's CDR3 is CSVESFMNTEAFF. CDR3 in DNA: TGCAGCGTTGAGTCGTTCATGAACACTGAAGCTTTCTTT.

This clonotype was counted ten times or more. The chain links TRBV7-9 to TRBJ2-3; D gene unclear. V lost 5 bases, J lost 2 bases, and 11 bases lay in between. The CDR3 totals 14 residues. Germline lookup yields CDR1 SEHNR and CDR2 FQNEAQ (reference sequence). CDR3: CASSPGLDTDTQYF. In DNA form, the CDR3 reads TGTGCCAGCAGCCCCGGGTTAGACACAGATACGCAGTATTTT. Combining the CDR3 with reference TRBV7-9 and TRBJ2-3 gives the whole variable domain DTGVSQNPRHKITKRGQNVTFRCDPISEHNRLYWYRQTLGQGPEFLTYFQNEAQLEKSRLLSDRFSAERPKGSFSTLEIQRTEQGDSAMYLCASSPGLDTDTQYFGPGTRLTVL.